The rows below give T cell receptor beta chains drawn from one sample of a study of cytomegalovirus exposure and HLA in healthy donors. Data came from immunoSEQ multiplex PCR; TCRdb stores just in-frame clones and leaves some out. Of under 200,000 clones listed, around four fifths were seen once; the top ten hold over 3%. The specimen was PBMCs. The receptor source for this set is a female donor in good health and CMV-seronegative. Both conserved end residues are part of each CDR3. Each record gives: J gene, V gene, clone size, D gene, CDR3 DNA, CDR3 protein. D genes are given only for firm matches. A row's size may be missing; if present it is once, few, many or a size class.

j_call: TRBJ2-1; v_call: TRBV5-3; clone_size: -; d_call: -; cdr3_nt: TGTGCCAGAAGCGGACACAGGAGCTCCTACAATGAGCAGTTCTTC; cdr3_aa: CARSGHRSSYNEQFF
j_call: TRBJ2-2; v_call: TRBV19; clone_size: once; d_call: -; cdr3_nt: TGTGCCAGTAGCCATGTTACCGGGGAGCTGTTTTTT; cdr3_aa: CASSHVTGELFF
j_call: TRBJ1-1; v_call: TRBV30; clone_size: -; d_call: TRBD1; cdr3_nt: TGTGCCTGGAGCCGGGACAGGGGAGGAGGCACTGAAGCTTTCTTT; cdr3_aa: CAWSRDRGGGTEAFF
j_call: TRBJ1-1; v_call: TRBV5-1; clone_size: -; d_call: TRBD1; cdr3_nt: TGCGCCAGCAGCTTCGACAGGGGAGCAACTGAAGCTTTCTTT; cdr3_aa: CASSFDRGATEAFF
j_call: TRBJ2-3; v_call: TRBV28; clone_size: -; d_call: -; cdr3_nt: TGTGCTACGGCTAGCGGCACAGATACGCAGTATTTT; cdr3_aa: CATASGTDTQYF
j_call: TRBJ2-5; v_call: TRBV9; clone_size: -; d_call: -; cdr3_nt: TGTGCCAGCAGCGGGCCCCAAGAGACCCAGTACTTC; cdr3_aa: CASSGPQETQYF
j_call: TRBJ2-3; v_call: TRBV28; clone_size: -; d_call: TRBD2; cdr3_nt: TGTGCCAGCGGCGGGAGGAGGTCAGATACGCAGTATTTT; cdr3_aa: CASGGRRSDTQYF
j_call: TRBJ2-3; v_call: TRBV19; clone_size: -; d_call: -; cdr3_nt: TGTGCCAGTAGTATAGACCGGGGGACCTCTAGCACAGATACGCAGTATTTT; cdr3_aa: CASSIDRGTSSTDTQYF
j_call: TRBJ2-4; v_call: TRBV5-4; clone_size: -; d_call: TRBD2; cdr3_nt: TGTGCCAGCAGCCCGGGGGGTGCGGGGGAAGCCAAAAACATTCAGTACTTC; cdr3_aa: CASSPGGAGEAKNIQYF
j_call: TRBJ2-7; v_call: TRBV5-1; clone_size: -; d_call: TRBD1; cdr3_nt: TGCGCCAGCAGCTTGGTTGGACAGGGCTCCTACGAGCAGTACTTC; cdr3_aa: CASSLVGQGSYEQYF
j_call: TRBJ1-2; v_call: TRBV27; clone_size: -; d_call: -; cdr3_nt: TGTGCCAGCAGTTTACGGGGGACTAACTATGGCTACACCTTC; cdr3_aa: CASSLRGTNYGYTF
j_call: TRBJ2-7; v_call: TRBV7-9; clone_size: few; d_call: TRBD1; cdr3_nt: TGTGCCAGCAGCTTAACGACAGGGAATTCCTACGAGCAGTACTTC; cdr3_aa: CASSLTTGNSYEQYF
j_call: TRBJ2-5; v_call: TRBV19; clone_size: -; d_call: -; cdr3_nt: TGTGCCAGTAGTATAGATCCAGGGGACCAAGAGACCCAGTACTTC; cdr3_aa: CASSIDPGDQETQYF
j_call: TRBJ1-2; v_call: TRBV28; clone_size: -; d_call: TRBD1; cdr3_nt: TGTGCCAGTCTCCATAGGACAGGGAACTATGGCTACACCTTC; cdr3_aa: CASLHRTGNYGYTF
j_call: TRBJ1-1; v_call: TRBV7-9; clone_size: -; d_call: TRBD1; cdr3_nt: TGTGCCAGCAGCCTAACAGGGGCTGAAGCTTTCTTT; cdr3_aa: CASSLTGAEAFF
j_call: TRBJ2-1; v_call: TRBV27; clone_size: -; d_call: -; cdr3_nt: TGTGCCAGCAGTTTAATCGTAGGAGGGCCCTACAATGAGCAGTTCTTC; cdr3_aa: CASSLIVGGPYNEQFF
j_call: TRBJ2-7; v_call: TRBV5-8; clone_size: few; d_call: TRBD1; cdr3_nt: TGTGCCAGCAGCTCCTTGGGACAGACCTACGAGCAGTACTTC; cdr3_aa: CASSSLGQTYEQYF
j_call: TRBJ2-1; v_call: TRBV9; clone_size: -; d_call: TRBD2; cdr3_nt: TGTGCCAGCAGCTTTCAAGAGGGAGGGACTAGCGGGGGTAACAATGAGCAGTTCTTC; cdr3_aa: CASSFQEGGTSGGNNEQFF
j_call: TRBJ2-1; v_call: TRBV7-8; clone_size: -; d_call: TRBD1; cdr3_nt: TGTGCCAGCAGCCCTCCGACAGGGGATGAGCAGTTCTTC; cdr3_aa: CASSPPTGDEQFF
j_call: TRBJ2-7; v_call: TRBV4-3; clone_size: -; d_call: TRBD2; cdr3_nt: TGCGCCAGCAGACAACATCGGGGGGGCTCCTACGAGCAGTACTTC; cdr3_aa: CASRQHRGGSYEQYF
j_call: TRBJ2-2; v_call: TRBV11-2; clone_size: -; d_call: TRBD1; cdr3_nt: TGTGCCAGCAGCTTCGACAGGGGGCTGGGGGTCACCGGGGAGCTGTTTTTT; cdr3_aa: CASSFDRGLGVTGELFF
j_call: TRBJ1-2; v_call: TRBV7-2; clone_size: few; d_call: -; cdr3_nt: TGTGCCAGCAGCCCACGACAGGCAATGTCGTATGGCTACACCTTC; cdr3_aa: CASSPRQAMSYGYTF